This TCR beta chain originates from a study of identical twins. Study results and caveats: There were fewer insertions in abundant cord blood beta clonotypes, but memory repertoires showed no such pattern. The conclusions drew on cross-sectional statistical analysis instead of tracking the same donors. Twins showed weaker excess sharing in their beta out-of-frame sequences.

The length of the CDR3 is 15 residues. Germline loops: CDR1 SGHDT, CDR2 YYEEEE. Trimming took 4 bases from V and 0 from J, leaving 13 bases between them. TCRdb re-called the 5' RACE reads with MiXCR, one entry per CDR3 protein. The data hold a few hundred thousand distinct CDR3 sequences, with about a fifth observed a single time. This clonotype turned up a few times. The antigen is unknown. Sequencing was performed on naive T cells sorted from blood. J is TRBJ1-2 and V is TRBV5-6, with unresolved D. This clonotype was sampled from a middle-aged man in good health. The chain's CDR3 is CASSLGPQANYGYTF. The CDR3 DNA follows: TGTGCCAGCAGCCTGGGCCCACAAGCTAACTATGGCTACACCTTC.